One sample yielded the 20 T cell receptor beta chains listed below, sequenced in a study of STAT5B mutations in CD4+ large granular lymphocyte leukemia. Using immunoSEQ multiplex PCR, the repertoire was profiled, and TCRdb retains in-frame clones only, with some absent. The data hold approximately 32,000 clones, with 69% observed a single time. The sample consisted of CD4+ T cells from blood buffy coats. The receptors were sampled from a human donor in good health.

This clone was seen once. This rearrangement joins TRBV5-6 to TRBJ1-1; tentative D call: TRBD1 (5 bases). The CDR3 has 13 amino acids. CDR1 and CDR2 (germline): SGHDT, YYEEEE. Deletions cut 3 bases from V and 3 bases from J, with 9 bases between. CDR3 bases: TGTGCCAGCAGCTCCGACAGTTACACTGAAGCTTTCTTT. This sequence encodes CASSSDSYTEAFF.

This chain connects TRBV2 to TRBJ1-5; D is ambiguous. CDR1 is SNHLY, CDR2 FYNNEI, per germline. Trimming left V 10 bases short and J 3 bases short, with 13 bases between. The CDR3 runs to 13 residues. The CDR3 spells CAIAVEVNQPQHF. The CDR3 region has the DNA TGTGCCATCGCCGTGGAAGTCAATCAGCCCCAGCATTTT.

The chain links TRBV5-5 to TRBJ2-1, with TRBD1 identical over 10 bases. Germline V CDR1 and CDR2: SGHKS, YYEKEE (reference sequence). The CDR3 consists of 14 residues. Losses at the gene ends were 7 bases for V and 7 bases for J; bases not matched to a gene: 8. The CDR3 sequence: CASAGTGARNEQFF. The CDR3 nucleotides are TGTGCCAGCGCCGGGACAGGGGCTCGGAATGAGCAGTTCTTC.

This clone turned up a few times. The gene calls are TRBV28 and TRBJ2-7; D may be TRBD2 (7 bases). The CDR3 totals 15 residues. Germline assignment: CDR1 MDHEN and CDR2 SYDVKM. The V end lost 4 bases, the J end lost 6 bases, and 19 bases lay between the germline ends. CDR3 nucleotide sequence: TGTGCCAGCAGTTGGGGGGGCCCCCAAATAAGCGAGCAGTACTTC. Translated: CASSWGGPQISEQYF.

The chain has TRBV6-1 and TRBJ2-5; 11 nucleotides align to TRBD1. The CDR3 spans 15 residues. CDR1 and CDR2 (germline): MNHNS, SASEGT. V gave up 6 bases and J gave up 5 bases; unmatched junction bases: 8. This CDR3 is CASRLGTGGQETQYF. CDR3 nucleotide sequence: TGTGCCAGCAGGCTGGGGACAGGGGGTCAGGAGACCCAGTACTTC.

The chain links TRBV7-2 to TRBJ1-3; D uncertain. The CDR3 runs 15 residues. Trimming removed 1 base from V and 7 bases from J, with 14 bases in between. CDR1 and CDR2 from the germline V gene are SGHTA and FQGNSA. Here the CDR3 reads CASSLGGPSGNTIYF. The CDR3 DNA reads TGTGCCAGCAGCTTAGGAGGGCCCAGTGGCAACACCATATATTTT.

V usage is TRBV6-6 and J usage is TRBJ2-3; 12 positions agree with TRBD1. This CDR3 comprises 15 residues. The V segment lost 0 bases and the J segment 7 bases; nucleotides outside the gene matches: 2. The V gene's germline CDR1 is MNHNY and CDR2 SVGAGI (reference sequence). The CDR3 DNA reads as TGTGCCAGCAGTTACTCGGGACAGGGGGCAAATACGCAGTATTTT. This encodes CASSYSGQGANTQYF.

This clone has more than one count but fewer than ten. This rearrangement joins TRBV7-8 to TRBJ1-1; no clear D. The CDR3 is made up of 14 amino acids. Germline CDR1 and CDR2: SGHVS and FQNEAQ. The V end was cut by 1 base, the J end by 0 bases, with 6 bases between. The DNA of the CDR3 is TGTGCCAGCAGCTTAGAAGCGGTGAACACTGAAGCTTTCTTT. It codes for CASSLEAVNTEAFF.

The CDR3 spells CASQTMPGTNEKLFF. CDR3 DNA sequence: TGTGCCAGTCAGACGATGCCGGGGACTAATGAAAAACTGTTTTTT. The chain employs TRBV19 and TRBJ1-4; D not resolved. Germline CDR1 reads LNHDA; CDR2 reads SQIVND (reference sequence). This CDR3 region has 15 residues. Trimming took 8 bases from V and 2 from J, leaving 15 bases between them.

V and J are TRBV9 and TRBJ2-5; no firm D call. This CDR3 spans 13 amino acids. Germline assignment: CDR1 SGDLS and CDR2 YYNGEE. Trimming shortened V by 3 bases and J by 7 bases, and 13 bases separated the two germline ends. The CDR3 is CASSAPQKGTQYF. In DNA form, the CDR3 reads TGTGCCAGCAGCGCACCCCAAAAGGGGACCCAGTACTTC. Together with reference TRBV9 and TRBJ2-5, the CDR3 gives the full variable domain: DSGVTQTPKHLITATGQRVTLRCSPRSGDLSVYWYQQSLDQGLQFLIQYYNGEERAKGNILERFSAQQFPDLHSELNLSSLELGDSALYFCASSAPQKGTQYFGPGTRLLVL.

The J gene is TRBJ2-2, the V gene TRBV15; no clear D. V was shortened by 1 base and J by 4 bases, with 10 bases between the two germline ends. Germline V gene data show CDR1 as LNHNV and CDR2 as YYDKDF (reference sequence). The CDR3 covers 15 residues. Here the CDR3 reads CATSRVILSTGELFF. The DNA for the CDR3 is TGTGCCACCAGCAGAGTTATCCTTTCCACCGGGGAGCTGTTTTTT.

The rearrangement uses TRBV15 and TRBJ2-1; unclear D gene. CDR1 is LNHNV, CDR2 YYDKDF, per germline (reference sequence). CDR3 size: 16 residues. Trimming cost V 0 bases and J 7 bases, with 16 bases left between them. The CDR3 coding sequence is TGTGCCACCAGCAGAGATGAGACCGGCGTCTTGAATGAGCAGTTCTTC. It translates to CATSRDETGVLNEQFF.

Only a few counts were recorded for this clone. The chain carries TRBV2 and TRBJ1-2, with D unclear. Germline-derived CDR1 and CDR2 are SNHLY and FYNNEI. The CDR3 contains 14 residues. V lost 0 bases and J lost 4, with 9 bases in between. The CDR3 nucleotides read TGTGCCAGCAGTGAAGCTGTCAGCGCCTATGGCTACACCTTC. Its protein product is CASSEAVSAYGYTF.

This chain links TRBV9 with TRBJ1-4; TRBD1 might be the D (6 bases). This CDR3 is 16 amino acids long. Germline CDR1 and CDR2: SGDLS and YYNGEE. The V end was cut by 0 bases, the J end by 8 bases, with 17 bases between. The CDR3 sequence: CASSVGSTGGYEKLFF. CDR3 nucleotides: TGTGCCAGCAGCGTAGGGTCGACAGGTGGATACGAAAAACTGTTTTTT.

This chain's CDR3 is CASSADSSYGYTF. CDR3 nucleotides: TGCGCCAGCAGCGCCGACAGCAGCTATGGCTACACCTTC. The J gene is TRBJ1-2, the V gene TRBV5-1, with D possibly TRBD1 on 5 matching bases. V gave up 4 bases and J gave up 4 bases, with 11 bases separating them. The length of the CDR3 is 13 residues. Germline V CDR1 and CDR2: SGHRS, YFSETQ. Full variable domain (outside the CDR3, taken from reference TRBV5-1 and TRBJ1-2): KAGVTQTPRYLIKTRGQQVTLSCSPISGHRSVSWYQQTPGQGLQFLFEYFSETQRNKGNFPGRFSGRQFSNSRSEMNVSTLELGDSALYLCASSADSSYGYTFGSGTRLTVV.

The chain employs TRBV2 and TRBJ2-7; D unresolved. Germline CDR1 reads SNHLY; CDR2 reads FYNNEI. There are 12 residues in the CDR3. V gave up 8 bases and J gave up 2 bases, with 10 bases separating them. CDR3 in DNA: TGTGCCAGCCGGCCTGGGACCTACGAGCAGTACTTC. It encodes CASRPGTYEQYF.

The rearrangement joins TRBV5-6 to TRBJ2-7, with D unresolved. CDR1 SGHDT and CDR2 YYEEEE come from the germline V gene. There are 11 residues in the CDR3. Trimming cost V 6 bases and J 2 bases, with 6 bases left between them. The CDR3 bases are TGTGCCAGCACCTCGACCTACGAGCAGTACTTC. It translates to CASTSTYEQYF.

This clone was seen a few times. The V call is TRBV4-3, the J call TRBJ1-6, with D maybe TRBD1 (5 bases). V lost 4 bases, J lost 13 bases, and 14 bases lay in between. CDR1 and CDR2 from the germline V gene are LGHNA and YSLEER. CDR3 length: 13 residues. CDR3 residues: CASSLDQGVPLHF. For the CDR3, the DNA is TGCGCCAGCAGCCTCGACCAAGGGGTCCCCCTCCACTTT.

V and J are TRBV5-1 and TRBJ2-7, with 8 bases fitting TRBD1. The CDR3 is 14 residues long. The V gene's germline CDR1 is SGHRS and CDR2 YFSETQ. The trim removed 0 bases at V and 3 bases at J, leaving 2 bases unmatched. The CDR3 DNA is TGCGCCAGCAGCTTGGGGACAGGGAACTACGAGCAGTACTTC. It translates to CASSLGTGNYEQYF.

CDR3 DNA: TGTGCCTGGAGGAAAGGAGTTTCCTACGAGCAGTACTTC. Translating gives CAWRKGVSYEQYF. V is TRBV30 and J is TRBJ2-7; the D is unclear. There are 13 residues in the CDR3. The germline CDR1 and CDR2 sequences are GTSNPN and SVGIG (reference sequence). Between the trimmed V and J ends, which lost 3 bases and 1 base, there was a span of 10 bases.